This is a list of T cell receptor beta chains from one sample in a study of T cell repertoires in cytomegalovirus infection. TCRdb re-derived calls from the reads in MiXCR, one entry per CDR3 protein. The table includes some 97,000 distinct CDR3 sequences, less than 25% detected once. Sample: CD8+ T cells from PBMCs. The source is a human donor in good health (CMV status not recorded). Some clones in this sample may be carry-over from other donors' samples. Each CDR3 is given with its conserved first and last residue.

J | V | CDR3
TRBJ1-2 | TRBV19 | CASSIGQGLVIYGYTF
TRBJ2-5 | TRBV5-1 | CASSLDREETQYF
TRBJ2-2 | TRBV12-3/TRBV12-4 | CASSRTVNTGELFF
TRBJ2-1 | TRBV6-2/TRBV6-3 | CASRPGSYNEQFF
TRBJ2-7 | TRBV9 | CASSASGTANLYEQYF
TRBJ1-5 | TRBV20-1 | CSARDLRDRDQPQHF
TRBJ1-6 | TRBV2 | CASSRATGGSYNSPLHF
TRBJ1-1 | TRBV28 | CASSLYLGGTNTEAFF
TRBJ1-5 | TRBV4-3 | CASSQDSRTRNQPQHF
TRBJ2-3 | TRBV6-6 | CASTGVLTDTQYF
TRBJ2-7 | TRBV30 | CAWKETSASYEQYF
TRBJ2-1 | TRBV6-2/TRBV6-3 | CASSYSLGGPNEQFF
TRBJ1-4 | TRBV28 | CASSYLTSTGFNEKLFF
TRBJ1-1 | TRBV7-2 | CASSLDAGVNTEAFF
TRBJ1-4 | TRBV28 | CASSFGGRINEKLFF
TRBJ2-7 | TRBV12-3/TRBV12-4 | CASSFDYEQYF
TRBJ2-1 | TRBV7-9 | CASSLVGGGASYNEQFF
TRBJ1-2 | TRBV7-2 | CASSTTAGTGGSRGYTF
TRBJ1-1 | TRBV4-1 | CASKGGYTEAFF
TRBJ2-3 | TRBV20-1 | CSARVRGTDTQYF
TRBJ2-5 | TRBV7-3 | CASSLIRLAGPTQYF
TRBJ1-5 | TRBV2 | CASSPRDRSNQPQHF
TRBJ1-1 | TRBV4-3 | CASSQPGDGNTEAFF
TRBJ2-5 | TRBV6-2/TRBV6-3 | CASSRQGTETQYF
TRBJ2-3 | TRBV7-4 | CASSLGITATDTQYF
TRBJ2-1 | TRBV7-9 | CASSPSSPGVDEQFF
TRBJ1-3 | TRBV12-3/TRBV12-4 | CASRFTGETGNTIYF
TRBJ2-7 | TRBV7-2 | CASSQEAYEQYF
TRBJ1-1 | TRBV7-2 | CASSPRTGPRGTEAFF
TRBJ2-7 | TRBV7-2 | CASSPGTSGSDEQYF
TRBJ1-6 | TRBV7-9 | CASSPAQGTSPLHF
TRBJ1-2 | TRBV7-9 | CASIKAGYGYTF
TRBJ1-2 | TRBV12-3/TRBV12-4 | CASSLVATIYGYTF
TRBJ1-2 | TRBV7-6 | CASTSEHGYTF
TRBJ2-3 | TRBV12-3/TRBV12-4 | CASSRSGQGLSTQYF
TRBJ2-1 | TRBV6-5 | CASSQRELFNEQFF
TRBJ1-5 | TRBV28 | CASRAGQGARISNQPQHF
TRBJ2-1 | TRBV12-3/TRBV12-4 | CASSPRGRNEQFF
TRBJ1-2 | TRBV7-3 | CASTRFEDKDGYTF
TRBJ2-2 | TRBV13 | CASRPQGAGTGELFF
TRBJ2-7 | TRBV28 | CASSLVHSYEQYF
TRBJ2-7 | TRBV11-2 | CASSWVQGYEQYF
TRBJ2-7 | TRBV28 | CATTAYDGAYEQYF
TRBJ1-4 | TRBV2 | CASSEGQGGEKLFF
TRBJ2-5 | TRBV7-9 | CASGHQTSGFQETQYF
TRBJ2-7 | TRBV11-3 | CASSPRDTGPYEQYF
TRBJ1-1 | TRBV10-1 | CASSDSIGTEAFF
TRBJ2-1 | TRBV6-1 | CASRGTSSNEQFF